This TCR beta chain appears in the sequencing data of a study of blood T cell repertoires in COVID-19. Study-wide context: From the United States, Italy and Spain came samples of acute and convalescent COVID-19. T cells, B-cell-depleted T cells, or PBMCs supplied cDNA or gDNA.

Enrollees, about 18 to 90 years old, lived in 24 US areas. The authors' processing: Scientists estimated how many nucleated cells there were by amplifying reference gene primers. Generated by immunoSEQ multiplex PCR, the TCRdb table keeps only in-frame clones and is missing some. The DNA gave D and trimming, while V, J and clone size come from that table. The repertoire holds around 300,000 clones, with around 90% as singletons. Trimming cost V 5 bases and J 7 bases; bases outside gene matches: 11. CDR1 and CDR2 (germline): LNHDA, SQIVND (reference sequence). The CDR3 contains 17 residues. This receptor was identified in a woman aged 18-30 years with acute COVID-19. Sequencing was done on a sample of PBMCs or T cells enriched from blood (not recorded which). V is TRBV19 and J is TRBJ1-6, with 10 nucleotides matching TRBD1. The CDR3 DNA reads TGTGCCAGTAGTGGCGGTGGGACAGGGGCTTTCAATTCACCCCTCCACTTT. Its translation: CASSGGGTGAFNSPLHF.